The 25 T cell receptor beta chains below all came from one sample that was sequenced in a study of blood T cells in healthy people across ages. With a J-beta primer mix and a sample-barcoded 5' primer, a second PCR ran about 7 to 12 cycles. TCRdb analysed the 5' RACE reads with MiXCR anew, one entry per CDR3 protein. The table has over 500,000 distinct CDR3 sequences, about 27% seen once. The same specimen was also included in a second study, on T cells of mothers and their children.

Material for sequencing was blood. These receptors all come from a boy aged 2-9 years in good health.

This chain links TRBV19 with TRBJ2-2, with 9 bases fitting TRBD1. The V and J ends lost 9 bases and 5 bases, in that order; junction bases with no gene match: 10. Germline-derived CDR1 and CDR2 are LNHDA and SQIVND (reference sequence). This CDR3 comprises 15 residues. The CDR3 nucleotides read TGTGCCAGCGCGTTACAGGGGGCATTGACCGGGGAGCTGTTTTTT. This gives the protein CASALQGALTGELFF. The full variable domain, completed using reference TRBV19 and TRBJ2-2, is DGGITQSPKYLFRKEGQNVTLSCEQNLNHDAMYWYRQDPGQGLRLIYYSQIVNDFQKGDIAEGYSVSREKKESFPLTVTSAQKNPTAFYLCASALQGALTGELFFGEGSRLTVL.

This chain joins TRBV6-2 or TRBV6-3 and TRBJ2-5; no definite D call. The J call may not be correct, given that the DNA end is closer to TRBJ2-7. There are 15 residues in the CDR3. Germline V gives CDR1 MNHEY, CDR2 SVGEGT. CDR3 region: CASSSPPDHPYEQYF. Written as DNA, the CDR3 is TGTGCCAGCAGTTCCCCTCCGGATCACCCCTACGAGCAGTACTTC.

The table lists this clonotype with a few counts. The chain uses TRBV7-8 and TRBJ2-3; weak D call: TRBD1 (6 bases). Germline V lookup: CDR1 SGHVS, CDR2 FQNEAQ. V shed 3 bases and J shed 3 bases, with 19 bases lying between them. CDR3 length equals 17 residues. The CDR3 coding sequence is TGTGCCAGCAGCTTCACTTCTCAGGGGAGTGGGACAGATACGCAGTATTTT. It codes for CASSFTSQGSGTDTQYF.

The chain links TRBV27 to TRBJ2-5; TRBD2 is a possible D gene (6 bases). The ends were cut back, 0 bases at V and 7 bases at J, with 12 bases in the middle. The CDR3 is 14 amino acids. In germline, CDR1 is MNHEY, CDR2 SMNVEV (reference sequence). The CDR3 sequence is CASSLSNAGGTQYF. The CDR3 DNA sequence: TGTGCCAGCAGTTTATCGAATGCCGGGGGGACCCAGTACTTC.

This chain uses TRBV7-2 with TRBJ2-5; 7 positions match TRBD1. The V segment lost 3 bases and the J segment 9 bases; nucleotides outside the gene matches: 4. The CDR3 contains 12 residues. CDR1 SGHTA and CDR2 FQGNSA come from the germline V gene. The CDR3: CASSLDRLSQYF. DNA for the CDR3: TGTGCCAGCAGCTTGGACAGGCTGTCCCAGTACTTC.

There are a few counts of this clonotype. This chain connects TRBV15 to TRBJ2-1; TRBD2 is a possible D gene (6 bases). The CDR3 runs 16 residues. Trimming removed 5 bases from V and 4 bases from J, with 18 bases in between. Germline CDR1 LNHNV, CDR2 YYDKDF (reference sequence). CDR3 sequence: CATSLPTGGGYNEQFF. CDR3 DNA: TGTGCCACCAGCTTACCGACGGGTGGGGGGTACAATGAGCAGTTCTTC.

The CDR3 region has the DNA TGCGCCAGCAGCTTGGGTACCGGAGGGGAAGCATGGGATCGGAACTATGGCTACACCTTC. This codes for CASSLGTGGEAWDRNYGYTF. This sequence joins TRBV5-1 and TRBJ1-2, with D tentatively TRBD1 (5 bases). The germline CDR1 and CDR2 sequences are SGHRS and YFSETQ. V lost 0 bases and J 2 bases, leaving 26 bases between the germline ends. The CDR3 is made up of 20 amino acids. Drawing the rest from reference TRBV5-1 and TRBJ1-2, the complete variable domain is KAGVTQTPRYLIKTRGQQVTLSCSPISGHRSVSWYQQTPGQGLQFLFEYFSETQRNKGNFPGRFSGRQFSNSRSEMNVSTLELGDSALYLCASSLGTGGEAWDRNYGYTFGSGTRLTVV.

This clonotype was seen a few times. This chain connects TRBV20-1 to TRBJ2-5, with TRBD2 matching 8 bases. Near its end, the DNA agrees better with TRBJ2-7, so the J call may be wrong. The CDR3 loop spans 15 amino acids. Germline V gene data show CDR1 as DFQATT and CDR2 as SNEGSKA (reference sequence). The CDR3 is CSAREGPGGDYEQYF. DNA of the CDR3: TGCAGTGCTAGAGAGGGGCCGGGAGGGGACTACGAGCAGTACTTC.

The chain recombines TRBV11-3 with TRBJ2-4; 14 bases agree with TRBD2. The CDR3 has 19 amino acids. Germline CDR1 reads SGHNT; CDR2 reads YENEEA. Losses at the gene ends were 5 bases for V and 2 bases for J; bases not matched to a gene: 11. The DNA for the CDR3 is TGTGCCAGCAGCCCCAGGACTAGCGGGAGGTCCCTATCCAAAAACATTCAGTACTTC. Amino acids: CASSPRTSGRSLSKNIQYF.

Many counts were recorded for this clonotype. The chain employs TRBV29-1 and TRBJ1-1, with 7 bases identical to TRBD1. Trimming at V came to 8 bases and at J to 1 base, leaving 7 bases not matched to a gene. There are 13 residues in the CDR3. The germline gives CDR1 SQVTM, CDR2 ANQGSEA. The CDR3 protein is CSTEGQQNTEAFF. The CDR3 DNA reads as TGCAGCACCGAGGGACAGCAGAACACTGAAGCTTTCTTT. Together with reference TRBV29-1 and TRBJ1-1, the CDR3 gives the full variable domain: SAVISQKPSRDICQRGTSLTIQCQVDSQVTMMFWYRQQPGQSLTLIATANQGSEATYESGFVIDKFPISRPNLTFSTLTVSNMSPEDSSIYLCSTEGQQNTEAFFGQGTRLTVV.

The rearrangement uses TRBV10-3 and TRBJ2-7, with TRBD2 matching over 7 bases. V was pared by 8 bases and J by 0 bases, with 7 bases of the junction left unmatched. CDR3 length: 14 residues. Germline V gene data show CDR1 as ENHRY and CDR2 as SYGVKD. The CDR3 sequence: CAISGGWGSYEQYF. The CDR3 DNA follows: TGTGCCATCTCGGGGGGTTGGGGCTCCTACGAGCAGTACTTC.

The chain carries TRBV12-5 and TRBJ2-5; D gene unclear. The DNA end favors TRBJ2-1, so the J call may be wrong. CDR3 size: 13 residues. Germline V gene sequence: CDR1 LGHNT, CDR2 FRNRAP. CDR3 residues: CASGSDPKHEQFF. Here the CDR3 DNA reads TGTGCTAGTGGTTCAGATCCTAAGCATGAGCAGTTCTTC.

The chain joins TRBV2 to TRBJ2-7; 8 nucleotides align to TRBD1. V lost 11 bases, J lost 9 bases, and 15 bases stayed unmatched. This CDR3 has 13 amino acids. The germline gives CDR1 SNHLY, CDR2 FYNNEI. CDR3 in DNA: TGTGCCGGAGACCGGGGACAGGCCTTTGGGCAGTACTTC. It yields the protein CAGDRGQAFGQYF.

A note on this clonotype: With a much larger clone just one base away, this may be a read error. This chain connects TRBV6-5 to TRBJ1-4, with TRBD1 as a possible D gene (6 bases). The CDR3 has 14 residues. CDR1 MNHEY and CDR2 SVGAGI come from the germline V gene. V lost 5 bases and J lost 3, with 10 bases in between. DNA for the CDR3: TGTGCCAGCAGTATCGGACAGCCTAATGAAAAACTGTTTTTT. Translated, it gives CASSIGQPNEKLFF.

Note on this clonotype: The junction departs from germline at one end; a sequencing error may be responsible. The V call is TRBV18, the J call TRBJ2-1; D could derive from TRBD1 or TRBD2 (5 bases each). Germline V lookup: CDR1 KGHSH, CDR2 LQKENI. The CDR3 is made up of 15 amino acids. The CDR3 sequence is CASSPQGSSYSEQFF. CDR3 sequence (DNA): TGTGCCAGCTCACCACAGGGGAGCTCCTACAGTGAGCAGTTCTTC.

There are a few counts of this clonotype. This sequence joins TRBV7-9 and TRBJ2-3; D is unresolved. Germline V gives CDR1 SEHNR, CDR2 FQNEAQ (reference sequence). Trimming cost V 0 bases and J 0 bases, with 10 bases left between them. CDR3 size: 16 residues. CDR3 bases: TGTGCCAGCAGCTTAGCTCCAGGCCTAAGCACAGATACGCAGTATTTT. Its protein is CASSLAPGLSTDTQYF.

The table lists this clonotype with a few counts. V and J are TRBV7-9 and TRBJ2-1; a weak D match, TRBD2 (6 bases). The germline CDR1 and CDR2 sequences are SEHNR and FQNEAQ (reference sequence). V lost 5 bases and J lost 8, with 19 bases in between. The CDR3 consists of 15 residues. CDR3 sequence reads: CASSDPRGSADEQFF. The CDR3 DNA is TGTGCCAGCAGCGACCCGCGGGGATCGGCGGATGAGCAGTTCTTC.

This clonotype was seen more than once but under ten times. This chain uses TRBV4-2 with TRBJ2-7; D possibly corresponds to TRBD1 (6 bases). Trimming shortened V by 4 bases and J by 3 bases, and 16 bases separated the two germline ends. Germline V gives CDR1 LGHNA, CDR2 YNFKEQ. The CDR3 consists of 15 residues. CDR3 in DNA: TGTGCCAGCAGCCGAGAACGGGACACGATCTACGAGCAGTACTTC. It yields the protein CASSRERDTIYEQYF.

V usage is TRBV29-1 and J usage is TRBJ1-3; 9 nucleotides match TRBD1. V shed 7 bases, J shed 2 bases, and the junction held 9 bases outside the gene matches. The CDR3 totals 15 residues. The germline gives CDR1 SQVTM, CDR2 ANQGSEA. In nucleotides, the CDR3 is TGCAGCGCATCCGGACAGGGGAGCCCTGGAAACACCATATATTTT. Protein sequence: CSASGQGSPGNTIYF.

This chain links TRBV19 with TRBJ1-2; TRBD1 matches at 8 bases. V trimming: 8 bases; J trimming: 7 bases; junction bases outside the gene matches: 9. The CDR3 runs to 13 residues. The germline V gene encodes CDR1 LNHDA and CDR2 SQIVND (reference sequence). The CDR3 spells CASSGQGILGYTF. The CDR3, as DNA: TGTGCCAGTTCCGGACAGGGAATTCTTGGCTACACCTTC.

The V gene is TRBV9, the J gene TRBJ2-5, with D possibly being TRBD1 (5 bases). This CDR3 is 15 amino acids long. Between the trimmed V and J ends, which lost 3 bases and 1 base, there was a span of 13 bases. CDR1 and CDR2 (germline): SGDLS, YYNGEE. The CDR3 DNA reads TGTGCCAGCAGCGATCTTAGGGGCGGCCAAGAGACCCAGTACTTC. Amino acid sequence: CASSDLRGGQETQYF.

The chain combines TRBV12-3 or TRBV12-4 with TRBJ2-1; a weak D match, TRBD1 (5 bases). Between the trimmed V and J ends, which lost 3 bases and 6 bases, there was a span of 9 bases. This CDR3 contains 13 residues. CDR3 region: CASSLETANEQFF. The CDR3 DNA is TGTGCCAGCAGTTTGGAGACAGCCAATGAGCAGTTCTTC.

This clonotype was counted between two and nine times. The chain has TRBV12-3 or TRBV12-4 and TRBJ1-1; D ambiguous. The germline V and J ends were trimmed by 0 bases and 0 bases, with 8 bases remaining between them. The CDR3 is 15 residues long. For the CDR3, the DNA is TGTGCCAGCAGTTTAGCGGGCAGGATGAACACTGAAGCTTTCTTT. This gives the protein CASSLAGRMNTEAFF.

There are a few counts of this clonotype. The chain is built from TRBV6-5 and TRBJ2-3; perhaps TRBD2 as D (5 bases). The CDR3 loop spans 15 amino acids. V lost 3 bases and J 2 bases, leaving 12 bases between the germline ends. The germline V gene has CDR1 MNHEY and CDR2 SVGAGI. The DNA for the CDR3 is TGTGCCAGCAGTTATGGAGGTCCCATCACAGATACGCAGTATTTT. It codes for CASSYGGPITDTQYF.

This clonotype was found a few times. The V call is TRBV12-3 or TRBV12-4, the J call TRBJ1-4; 9 bases fit TRBD1. V was clipped by 5 bases and J by 8 bases; unmatched bases: 9. The length of the CDR3 is 15 residues. The CDR3 sequence is CASSLLRTGDEKLFF. The DNA for the CDR3 is TGTGCCAGCAGTCTCCTCAGGACAGGGGACGAAAAACTGTTTTTT.